This T cell receptor beta chain emerged from a study of blood T cell repertoires in COVID-19. In the study overall: From T cells, B-cell-depleted T cells, or PBMCs came the material, which was cDNA or gDNA.

The CDR3 runs to 13 residues. V shed 6 bases and J shed 6 bases, with 12 bases lying between them. In germline, CDR1 is KGHSH, CDR2 LQKENI. The assay was immunoSEQ multiplex PCR, and TCRdb's table has in-frame clones only and misses some. The table lists under 150,000 clones, under 90% of them singletons, with 3% to 4.5% in the top ten. The source material was PBMCs or T cells enriched from blood (not recorded which). This sequence originates from a man aged 50-60 years in a cohort exposed to, infected with or recovered from COVID-19 (not recorded which). The chain employs TRBV18 and TRBJ2-1; D is ambiguous. For the CDR3, the DNA is TGTGCCAGCTCCCCCTTCGCGCTCAATGAGCAGTTCTTC. Amino acids: CASSPFALNEQFF.